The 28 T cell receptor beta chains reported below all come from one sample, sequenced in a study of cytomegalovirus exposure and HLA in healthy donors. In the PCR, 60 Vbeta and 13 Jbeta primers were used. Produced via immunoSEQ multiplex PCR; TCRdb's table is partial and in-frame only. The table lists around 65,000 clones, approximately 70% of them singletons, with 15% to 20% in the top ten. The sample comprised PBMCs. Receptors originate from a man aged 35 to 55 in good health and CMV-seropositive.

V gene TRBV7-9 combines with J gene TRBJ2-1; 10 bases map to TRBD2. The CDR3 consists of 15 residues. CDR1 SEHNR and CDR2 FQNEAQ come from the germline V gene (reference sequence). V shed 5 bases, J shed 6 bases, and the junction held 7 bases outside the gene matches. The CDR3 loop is CASSSGRALGNEQFF. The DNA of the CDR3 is TGTGCCAGCAGCAGCGGGAGGGCCCTCGGCAATGAGCAGTTCTTC.

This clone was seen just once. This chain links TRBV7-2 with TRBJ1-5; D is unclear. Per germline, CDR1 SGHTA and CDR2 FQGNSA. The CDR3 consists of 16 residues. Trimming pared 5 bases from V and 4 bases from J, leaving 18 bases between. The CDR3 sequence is CASSQGVSEGNQPQHF. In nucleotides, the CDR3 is TGTGCCAGCAGCCAAGGAGTCAGTGAGGGTAATCAGCCCCAGCATTTT. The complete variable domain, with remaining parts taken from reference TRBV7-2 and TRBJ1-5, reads GAGVSQSPSNKVTEKGKDVELRCDPISGHTALYWYRQSLGQGLEFLIYFQGNSAPDKSGLPSDRFSAERTGGSVSTLTIQRTQQEDSAVYLCASSQGVSEGNQPQHFGDGTRLSIL.

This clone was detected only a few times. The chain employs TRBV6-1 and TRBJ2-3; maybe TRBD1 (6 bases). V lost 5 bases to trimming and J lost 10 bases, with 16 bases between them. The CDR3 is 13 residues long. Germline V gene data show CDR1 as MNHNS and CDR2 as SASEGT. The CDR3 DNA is TGTGCCAGCAGTTCCTCAGGGGCTAAGTCGCAGTATTTT. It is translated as CASSSSGAKSQYF.

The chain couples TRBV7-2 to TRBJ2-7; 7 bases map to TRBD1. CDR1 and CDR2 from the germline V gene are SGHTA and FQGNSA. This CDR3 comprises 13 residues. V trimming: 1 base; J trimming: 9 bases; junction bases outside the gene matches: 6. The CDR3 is CASSLGDRRSQYF. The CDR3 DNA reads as TGTGCCAGCAGCTTAGGGGACAGACGATCGCAGTACTTC.

CDR3 region: CASSLTGAGANVLTF. DNA for the CDR3: TGTGCCAGCAGCTTAACAGGGGCTGGGGCCAACGTCCTGACTTTC. The rearrangement joins TRBV5-4 to TRBJ2-6, with 7 bases that match TRBD1. CDR3 length equals 15 residues. Losses at the gene ends were 2 bases for V and 2 bases for J; bases not matched to a gene: 1. The V gene's germline CDR1 is SGHNT and CDR2 YYREEE (reference sequence).

CDR3 loop: CAWSVNSRGETQYF. In DNA form, the CDR3 reads TGTGCCTGGAGTGTCAACTCGCGAGGGGAGACCCAGTACTTC. The chain combines TRBV30 with TRBJ2-5; D is possibly TRBD2 (5 bases). The CDR3 loop spans 14 amino acids. Germline V gives CDR1 GTSNPN, CDR2 SVGIG (reference sequence). Trimming left V 0 bases short and J 5 bases short, with 13 bases between.

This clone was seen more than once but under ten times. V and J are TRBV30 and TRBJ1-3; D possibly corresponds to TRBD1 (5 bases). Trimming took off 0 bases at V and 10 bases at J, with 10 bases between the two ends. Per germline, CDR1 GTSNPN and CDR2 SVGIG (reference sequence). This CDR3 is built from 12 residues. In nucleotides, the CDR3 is TGTGCCTGGAGTGTCGGGGAGGGGACCATATATTTT. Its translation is CAWSVGEGTIYF.

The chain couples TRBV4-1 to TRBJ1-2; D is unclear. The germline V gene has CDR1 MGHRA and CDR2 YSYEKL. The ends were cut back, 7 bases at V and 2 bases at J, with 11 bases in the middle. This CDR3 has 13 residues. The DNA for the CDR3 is TGCGCCAGCAAAACCCCGGGAAACTATGGCTACACCTTC. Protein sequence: CASKTPGNYGYTF.

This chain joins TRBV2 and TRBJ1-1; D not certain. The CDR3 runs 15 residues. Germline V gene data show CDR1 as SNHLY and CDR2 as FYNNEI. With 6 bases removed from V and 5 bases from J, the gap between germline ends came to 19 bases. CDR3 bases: TGTGCCAGCAGGGGCTTTGAGGGTACTTGGACTGAAGCTTTCTTT. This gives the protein CASRGFEGTWTEAFF.

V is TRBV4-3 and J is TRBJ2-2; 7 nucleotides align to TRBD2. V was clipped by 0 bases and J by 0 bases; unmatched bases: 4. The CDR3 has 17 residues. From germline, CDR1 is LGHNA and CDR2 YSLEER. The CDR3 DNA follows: TGCGCCAGCAGCCAAGAGAGGGCGGGGGCGAACACCGGGGAGCTGTTTTTT. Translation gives CASSQERAGANTGELFF.

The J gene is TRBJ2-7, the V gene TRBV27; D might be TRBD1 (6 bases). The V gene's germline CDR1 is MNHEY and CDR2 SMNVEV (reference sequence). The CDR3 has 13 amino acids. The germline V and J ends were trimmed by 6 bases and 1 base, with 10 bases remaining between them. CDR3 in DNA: TGTGCCAGCAGAACGGACAGTTCCTACGAGCAGTACTTC. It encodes CASRTDSSYEQYF.

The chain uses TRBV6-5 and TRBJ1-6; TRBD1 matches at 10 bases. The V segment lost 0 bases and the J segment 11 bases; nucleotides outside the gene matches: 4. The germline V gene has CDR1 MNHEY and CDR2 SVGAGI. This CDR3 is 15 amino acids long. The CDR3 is CASSYSRTGGPPLHF. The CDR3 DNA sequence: TGTGCCAGCAGTTACTCTAGGACAGGGGGTCCACCCCTCCACTTT.

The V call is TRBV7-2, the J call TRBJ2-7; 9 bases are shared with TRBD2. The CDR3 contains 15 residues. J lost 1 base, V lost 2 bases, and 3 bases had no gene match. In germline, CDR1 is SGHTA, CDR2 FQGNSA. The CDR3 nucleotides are TGTGCCAGCAGCTTATTGGCGGGGGGGTCCTACGAGCAGTACTTC. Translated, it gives CASSLLAGGSYEQYF.

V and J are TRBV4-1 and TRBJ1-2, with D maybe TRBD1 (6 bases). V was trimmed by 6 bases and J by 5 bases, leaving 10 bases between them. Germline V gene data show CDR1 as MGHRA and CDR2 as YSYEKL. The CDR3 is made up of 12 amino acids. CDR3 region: CASSHRVYGYTF. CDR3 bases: TGCGCCAGCAGTCACAGGGTATATGGCTACACCTTC.

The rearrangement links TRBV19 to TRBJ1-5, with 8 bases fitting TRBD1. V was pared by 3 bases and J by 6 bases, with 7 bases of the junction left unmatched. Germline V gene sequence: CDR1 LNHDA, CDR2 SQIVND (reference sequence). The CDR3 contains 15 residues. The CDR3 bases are TGTGCCAGTAGTATGGCCTCGGACAGGGCTCAGCCCCAGCATTTT. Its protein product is CASSMASDRAQPQHF.

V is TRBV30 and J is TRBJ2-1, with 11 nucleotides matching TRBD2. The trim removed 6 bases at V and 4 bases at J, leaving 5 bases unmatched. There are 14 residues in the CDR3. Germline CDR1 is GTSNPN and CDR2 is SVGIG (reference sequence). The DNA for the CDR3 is TGTGCCTGCTCGGGACTAGCGGCTTACAATGAGCAGTTCTTC. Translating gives CACSGLAAYNEQFF.

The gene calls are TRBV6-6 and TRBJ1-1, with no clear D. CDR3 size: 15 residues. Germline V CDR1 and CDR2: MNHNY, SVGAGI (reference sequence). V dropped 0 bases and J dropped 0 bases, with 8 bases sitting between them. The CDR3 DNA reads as TGTGCCAGCAGTTACTCCGAGGGTCTGAACACTGAAGCTTTCTTT. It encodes CASSYSEGLNTEAFF.

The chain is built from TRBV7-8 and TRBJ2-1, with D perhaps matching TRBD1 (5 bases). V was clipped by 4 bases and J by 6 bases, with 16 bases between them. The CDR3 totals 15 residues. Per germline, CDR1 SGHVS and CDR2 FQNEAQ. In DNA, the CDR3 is TGTGCCAGCAGCTATCTGCACAGGCAAGGCAATGAGCAGTTCTTC. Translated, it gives CASSYLHRQGNEQFF.

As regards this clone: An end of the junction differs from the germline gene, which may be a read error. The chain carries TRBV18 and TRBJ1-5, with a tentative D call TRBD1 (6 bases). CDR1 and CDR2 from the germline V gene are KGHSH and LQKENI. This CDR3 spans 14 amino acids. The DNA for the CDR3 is TGTGCCAGCCCACCTTACAGGGCCGATCAGCCCCAGCATTTT. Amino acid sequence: CASPPYRADQPQHF.

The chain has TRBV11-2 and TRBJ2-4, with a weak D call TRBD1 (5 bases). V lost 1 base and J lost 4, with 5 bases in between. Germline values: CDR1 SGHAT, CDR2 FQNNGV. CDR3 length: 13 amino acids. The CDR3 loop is CASSLGQKNIQYF. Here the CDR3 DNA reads TGTGCCAGCAGCTTAGGACAGAAAAACATTCAGTACTTC. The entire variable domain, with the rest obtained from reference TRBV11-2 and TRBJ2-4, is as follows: EAGVAQSPRYKIIEKRQSVAFWCNPISGHATLYWYQQILGQGPKLLIQFQNNGVVDDSQLPKDRFSAERLKGVDSTLKIQPAKLEDSAVYLCASSLGQKNIQYFGAGTRLSVL.

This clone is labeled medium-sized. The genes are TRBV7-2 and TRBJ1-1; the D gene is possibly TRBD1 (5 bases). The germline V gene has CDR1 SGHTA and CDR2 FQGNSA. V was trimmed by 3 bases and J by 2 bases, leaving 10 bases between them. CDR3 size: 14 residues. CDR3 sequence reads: CASSLDTYNTEAFF. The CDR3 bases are TGTGCCAGCAGCTTGGACACTTATAACACTGAAGCTTTCTTT.

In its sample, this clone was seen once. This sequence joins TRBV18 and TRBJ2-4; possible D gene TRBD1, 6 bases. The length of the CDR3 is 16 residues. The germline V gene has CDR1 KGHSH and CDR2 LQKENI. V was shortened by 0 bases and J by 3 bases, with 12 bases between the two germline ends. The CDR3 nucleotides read TGTGCCAGCTCACCACCGTGGGGGCTTGACAAAAACATTCAGTACTTC. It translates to CASSPPWGLDKNIQYF.

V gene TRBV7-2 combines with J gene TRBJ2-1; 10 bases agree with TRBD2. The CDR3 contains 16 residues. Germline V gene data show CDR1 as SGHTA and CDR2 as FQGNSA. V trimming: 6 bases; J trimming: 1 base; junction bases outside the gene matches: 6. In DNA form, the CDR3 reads TGTGCCAGCAGAGTAAGCGGGAGGGGTTCCTACAATGAGCAGTTCTTC. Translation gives CASRVSGRGSYNEQFF.

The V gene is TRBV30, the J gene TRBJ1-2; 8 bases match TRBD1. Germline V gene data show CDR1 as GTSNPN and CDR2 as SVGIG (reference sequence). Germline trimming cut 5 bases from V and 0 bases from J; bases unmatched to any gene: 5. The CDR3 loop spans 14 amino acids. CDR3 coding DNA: TGTGCCTGGCATCGACAGGGGTCTAACTATGGCTACACCTTC. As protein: CAWHRQGSNYGYTF.

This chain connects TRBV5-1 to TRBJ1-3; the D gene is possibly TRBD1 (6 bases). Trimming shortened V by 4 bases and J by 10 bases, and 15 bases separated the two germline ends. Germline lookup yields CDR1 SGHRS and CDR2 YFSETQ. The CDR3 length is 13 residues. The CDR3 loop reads CASSRTQGTTIYF. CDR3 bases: TGCGCCAGCAGCCGCACACAGGGTACGACCATATATTTT.

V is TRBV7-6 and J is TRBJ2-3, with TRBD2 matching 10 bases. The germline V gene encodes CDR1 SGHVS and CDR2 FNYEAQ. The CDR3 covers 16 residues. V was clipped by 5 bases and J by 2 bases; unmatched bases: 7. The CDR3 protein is CASSPQSGGATDTQYF. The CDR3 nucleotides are TGTGCCAGCAGCCCACAGAGCGGGGGGGCCACAGATACGCAGTATTTT.

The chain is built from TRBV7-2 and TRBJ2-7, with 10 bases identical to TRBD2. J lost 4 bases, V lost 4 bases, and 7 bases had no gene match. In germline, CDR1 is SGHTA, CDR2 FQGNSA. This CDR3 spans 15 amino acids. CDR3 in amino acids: CASSSTAGGPYEQYF. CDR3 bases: TGTGCCAGCAGCTCAACAGCGGGGGGGCCTTACGAGCAGTACTTC.

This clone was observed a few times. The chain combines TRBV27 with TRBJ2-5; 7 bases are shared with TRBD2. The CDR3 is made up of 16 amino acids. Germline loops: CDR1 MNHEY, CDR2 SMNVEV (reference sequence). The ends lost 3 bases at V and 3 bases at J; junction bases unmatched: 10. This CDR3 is CASSFVFSGLEETQYF. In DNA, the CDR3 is TGTGCCAGCAGTTTCGTATTTAGCGGGTTAGAAGAGACCCAGTACTTC.